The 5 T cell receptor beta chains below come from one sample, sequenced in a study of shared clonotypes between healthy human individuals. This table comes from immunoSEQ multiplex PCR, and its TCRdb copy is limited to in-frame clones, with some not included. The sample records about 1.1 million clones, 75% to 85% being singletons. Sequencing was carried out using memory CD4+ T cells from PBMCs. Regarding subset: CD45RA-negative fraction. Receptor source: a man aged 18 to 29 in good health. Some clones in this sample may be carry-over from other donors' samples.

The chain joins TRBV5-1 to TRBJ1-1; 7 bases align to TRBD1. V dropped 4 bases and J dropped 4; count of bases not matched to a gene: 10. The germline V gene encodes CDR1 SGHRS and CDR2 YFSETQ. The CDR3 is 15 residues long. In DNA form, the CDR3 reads TGCGCCAGCAGCACGGGAAGGACAGGCTCCACTGAAGCTTTCTTT. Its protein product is CASSTGRTGSTEAFF.

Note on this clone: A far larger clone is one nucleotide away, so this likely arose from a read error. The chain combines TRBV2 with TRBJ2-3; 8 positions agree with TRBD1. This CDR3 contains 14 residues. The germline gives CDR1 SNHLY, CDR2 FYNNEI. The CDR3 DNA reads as TGTGCCAGCAGTGGGACAGGGTACACAGATACGCAGTACTTT. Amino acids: CASSGTGYTDTQYF. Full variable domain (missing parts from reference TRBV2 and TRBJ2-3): EPEVTQTPSHQVTQMGQEVILRCVPISNHLYFYWYRQILGQKVEFLVSFYNNEISEKSEIFDDQFSVERPDGSNFTLKIRSTKLEDSAMYFCASSGTGYTDTQYFGPGTRLTVL.

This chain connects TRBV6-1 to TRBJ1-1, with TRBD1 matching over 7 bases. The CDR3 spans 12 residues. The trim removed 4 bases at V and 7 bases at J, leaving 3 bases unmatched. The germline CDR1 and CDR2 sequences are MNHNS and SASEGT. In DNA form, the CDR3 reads TGTGCCAGCAGTGGACAGGGTGGTGAAGCTTTCTTT. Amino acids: CASSGQGGEAFF.

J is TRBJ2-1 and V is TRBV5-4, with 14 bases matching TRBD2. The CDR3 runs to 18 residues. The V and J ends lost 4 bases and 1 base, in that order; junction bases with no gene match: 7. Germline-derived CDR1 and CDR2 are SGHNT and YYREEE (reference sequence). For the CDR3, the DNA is TGTGCCAGCAGCGGAGGGACTAGCGGGAGAAAGTCCTACAATGAGCAGTTCTTC. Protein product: CASSGGTSGRKSYNEQFF.

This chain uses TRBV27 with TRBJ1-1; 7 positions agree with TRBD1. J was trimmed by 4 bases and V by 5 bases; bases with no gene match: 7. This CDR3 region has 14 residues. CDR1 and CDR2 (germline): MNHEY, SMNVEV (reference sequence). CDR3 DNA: TGTGCCAGCAGTGAGAAGACAGGGTTCACTGAAGCTTTCTTT. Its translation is CASSEKTGFTEAFF.